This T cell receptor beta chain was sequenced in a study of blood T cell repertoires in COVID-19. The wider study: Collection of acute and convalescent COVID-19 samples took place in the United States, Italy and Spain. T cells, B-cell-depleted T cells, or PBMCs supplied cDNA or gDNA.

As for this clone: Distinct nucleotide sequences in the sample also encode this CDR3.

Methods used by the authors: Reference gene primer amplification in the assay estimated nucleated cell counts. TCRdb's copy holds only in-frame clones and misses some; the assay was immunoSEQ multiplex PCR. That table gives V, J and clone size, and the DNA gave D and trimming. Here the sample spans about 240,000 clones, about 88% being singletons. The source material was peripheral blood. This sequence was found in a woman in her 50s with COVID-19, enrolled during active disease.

The CDR3 spells CAWSPGQSNTEAFF. The CDR3 DNA reads as TGTGCCTGGAGCCCCGGACAGAGTAACACTGAAGCTTTCTTT. The rearrangement joins TRBV30 to TRBJ1-1; maybe TRBD1 (6 bases). This CDR3 comprises 14 residues. The V gene's germline CDR1 is GTSNPN and CDR2 SVGIG (reference sequence). V was pared by 3 bases and J by 2 bases, with 13 bases between.